The text below deals with one TCR beta chain. Its specificity is unknown. The sample originates from a study of shared clonotypes between healthy human individuals. Only CD45RO-negative cells positively selected for CCR7 counted as naive CD8 cells, so terminally differentiated effector memory CD45RA+ cells were excluded. Execution of the assay was at deep level. Clones were sequenced by immunoSEQ multiplex PCR, and TCRdb holds only the in-frame ones, with some missing. Among about 2.1 million clones listed, 93% were seen once. General observations from the study: In general, naive subsets displayed greater estimated richness than memory subsets did. Shared clonotypes: about 5.3% naive CD4, 3.5% to 4% naive CD8, about 2.5% memory CD4, 0.35% to 0.5% memory CD8.

Sequences were obtained from naive CD8+ T cells from PBMCs. The TCR was taken from a man aged 18-30 years in good health. Some clones in this sample may be carry-over from other donors' samples.

In DNA form, the CDR3 reads TGTGCCAGTACGGGACAGGGTAACTACGAGCAGTACTTC. It codes for CASTGQGNYEQYF. The chain carries TRBV27 and TRBJ2-5; 9 nucleotides align to TRBD1. Gene TRBJ2-7 matches the end of the DNA better, so the J call may be wrong. The CDR3 has 13 amino acids. Germline V CDR1 and CDR2: MNHEY, SMNVEV (reference sequence).